Below, 20 T cell receptor beta chains from the same sample are listed, as sequenced in a study of T cell changes during pregnancy in multiple sclerosis. Only in-frame clones appear in the TCRdb table, and some are missing; sequencing was by immunoSEQ multiplex PCR. Of around 35,000 clones in the sample, almost 95% were seen once. The source material was CD4+ T cells from peripheral blood mononuclear cells, sampled in the third trimester of pregnancy. These receptors were obtained from a female donor in good health, enrolled as a control in a pregnancy study.

The chain joins TRBV4-3 to TRBJ2-3, with D maybe TRBD1 (6 bases). Germline CDR1 and CDR2: LGHNA and YSLEER. Trimming pared 3 bases from V and 6 bases from J, leaving 13 bases between. This CDR3 has 14 residues. Written as DNA, the CDR3 is TGCGCCAGCAGCCACAGAGCTAGGGGGGATACGCAGTATTTT. Translated, it gives CASSHRARGDTQYF.

This clone is a singleton in its sample. CDR3 sequence: CASSLDRGGSGTQYF. CDR3 nucleotide sequence: TGTGCCAGCAGCTTAGACAGGGGGGGATCAGGTACGCAGTATTTT. The chain is built from TRBV7-3 and TRBJ2-3; 9 nucleotides agree with TRBD1. Trimming removed 2 bases from V and 8 bases from J; junction bases left unmatched: 8. This CDR3 is built from 15 residues. Germline values: CDR1 SGHTA, CDR2 FQGTGA.

The chain employs TRBV6-5 and TRBJ1-1; D ambiguous. CDR3 size: 14 residues. Trimming removed 0 bases at V and 1 base at J, with 6 bases between. Germline loops: CDR1 MNHEY, CDR2 SVGAGI. The chain's CDR3 is CASSYSESNTEAFF. For the CDR3, the DNA is TGTGCCAGCAGTTACTCCGAGTCGAACACTGAAGCTTTCTTT.

V and J are TRBV28 and TRBJ1-2; 7 bases map to TRBD1. This CDR3 contains 17 residues. Unmatched junction bases numbered 20, after V lost 7 bases and J lost 6 bases. Germline V gives CDR1 MDHEN, CDR2 SYDVKM. CDR3 sequence reads: CASTPLTFKQGSNGYTF. The CDR3 DNA follows: TGTGCCAGCACCCCGCTCACGTTTAAACAGGGGTCGAATGGCTACACCTTC.

This sequence joins TRBV7-2 and TRBJ2-5; D is perhaps TRBD2 (6 bases). Trimming removed 5 bases from V and 7 bases from J, with 14 bases in between. Per the germline V gene, CDR1 is SGHTA and CDR2 is FQGNSA. The CDR3 is 13 amino acids. The CDR3 protein is CASSPAGTATQYF. CDR3 DNA: TGTGCCAGCAGCCCCGCCGGGACTGCGACCCAGTACTTC.

The chain employs TRBV18 and TRBJ1-1; D unclear. Germline V gives CDR1 KGHSH, CDR2 LQKENI. V dropped 4 bases and J dropped 0 bases, with 15 bases sitting between them. This CDR3 spans 16 amino acids. As DNA, the CDR3 is TGTGCCAGCTCACAGCAACCCGACTCCATGAACACTGAAGCTTTCTTT. Protein product: CASSQQPDSMNTEAFF. Complete variable domain (other parts from reference TRBV18 and TRBJ1-1): NAGVMQNPRHLVRRRGQEARLRCSPMKGHSHVYWYRQLPEEGLKFMVYLQKENIIDESGMPKERFSAEFPKEGPSILRIQQVVRGDSAAYFCASSQQPDSMNTEAFFGQGTRLTVV.

This chain links TRBV18 with TRBJ1-6; 7 bases are a match to TRBD1. The V gene end was trimmed by 2 bases and the J gene end by 9 bases; junction bases not matched to a gene: 4. Germline CDR1 is KGHSH and CDR2 is LQKENI. CDR3 size: 14 residues. CDR3 in amino acids: CASSPGGDSSPLHF. Here the CDR3 DNA reads TGTGCCAGCTCACCAGGAGGGGACAGTTCACCCCTCCACTTT.

The rearrangement uses TRBV6-5 and TRBJ1-5; a possible D gene is TRBD1 (6 bases). The length of the CDR3 is 14 residues. Trimming shortened V by 3 bases and J by 9 bases, and 15 bases separated the two germline ends. CDR1 is MNHEY, CDR2 SVGAGI, per germline. CDR3 nucleotide sequence: TGTGCCAGCAGTTATAGTCCAGGGGATCGGCCCCAGCATTTT. It codes for CASSYSPGDRPQHF.

The chain links TRBV12-2 to TRBJ1-1; the table names TRBD1, a call not compared with the DNA. TRBV12-2 constitutes a pseudogene. This CDR3 has 14 residues. The CDR3 nucleotides are TGTGCAAGTCGCCTGGGACAGGGTTGCGCTGAAGCTTTCTTT. The encoded protein is CASRLGQGCAEAFF.

This clone is medium-sized by share. The chain recombines TRBV19 with TRBJ2-7; TRBD2 matches at 7 bases. Looked up from germline, CDR1 is LNHDA and CDR2 is SQIVND (reference sequence). This CDR3 has 17 residues. V shed 11 bases and J 2 bases; nucleotides not matched to a gene: 21. The CDR3 sequence: CARRPKAGGGMTYEQYF. Here the CDR3 DNA reads TGTGCCCGAAGACCGAAAGCCGGCGGGGGAATGACCTACGAGCAGTACTTC.

The rearrangement links TRBV7-9 to TRBJ2-3; D is possibly TRBD1 or TRBD2 (6 bases each). The CDR3 totals 14 residues. The germline gives CDR1 SEHNR, CDR2 FQNEAQ (reference sequence). The V gene lost 5 bases and the J gene lost 4 bases, with 13 bases spanning the gap. This CDR3 is CASSLGGPADTQYF. DNA for the CDR3: TGTGCCAGCAGCCTAGGGGGGCCGGCAGATACGCAGTATTTT.

The V call is TRBV6-5, the J call TRBJ2-1, with a possible D match to TRBD2 (6 bases). This CDR3 contains 15 residues. V shed 7 bases and J shed 9 bases, with 22 bases lying between them. CDR1 and CDR2 (germline): MNHEY, SVGAGI. DNA of the CDR3: TGTGCCAGCACCCCAGACGTAGGTCGGGGGAGTGAGCAGTTCTTC. Amino acid sequence: CASTPDVGRGSEQFF.

The chain couples TRBV9 to TRBJ2-3; tentatively, D is TRBD2 (5 bases). Trimming removed 0 bases from V and 6 bases from J, with 5 bases in between. CDR1 SGDLS and CDR2 YYNGEE come from the germline V gene. The CDR3 is 12 amino acids. This chain's CDR3 is CASSVASDTQYF. In nucleotides, the CDR3 is TGTGCCAGCAGCGTAGCTAGCGATACGCAGTATTTT.

In this sample, this clone turned up a few times. The chain couples TRBV9 to TRBJ1-1, with D uncertain. The CDR3 has 13 residues. Trimming took off 2 bases at V and 5 bases at J, with 10 bases between the two ends. Germline loops: CDR1 SGDLS, CDR2 YYNGEE. CDR3 loop: CASSVQERTEAFF. CDR3 sequence (DNA): TGTGCCAGCAGCGTGCAGGAACGAACTGAAGCTTTCTTT.

The chain has TRBV6-5 and TRBJ2-3, with 10 bases matching TRBD2. The V gene's germline CDR1 is MNHEY and CDR2 SVGAGI. J lost 6 bases, V lost 3 bases, and 3 bases had no gene match. The CDR3 length is 14 residues. The CDR3 here is CASSYGTSVDTQYF. CDR3 nucleotides: TGTGCCAGCAGTTATGGGACTAGCGTCGATACGCAGTATTTT.

The chain recombines TRBV6-6 with TRBJ1-2; 7 bases agree with TRBD1. Looked up from germline, CDR1 is MNHNY and CDR2 is SVGAGI (reference sequence). V was pared by 5 bases and J by 6 bases, with 6 bases of the junction left unmatched. The CDR3 runs 13 residues. Here the CDR3 reads CASSQQGTDGYTF. The CDR3 DNA is TGTGCCAGCAGTCAACAGGGGACGGATGGCTACACCTTC.

The chain uses TRBV2 and TRBJ2-4; 8 nucleotides match TRBD1. Germline-derived CDR1 and CDR2 are SNHLY and FYNNEI. The CDR3 loop spans 15 amino acids. V shed 5 bases and J 0 bases; nucleotides not matched to a gene: 3. CDR3 in DNA: TGTGCCAGCAGTCAGGACAGGGCAGCCAAAAACATTCAGTACTTC. Encoded protein: CASSQDRAAKNIQYF.

In this sample, this clone turned up once. The V call is TRBV7-8, the J call TRBJ2-1; the D gene is possibly TRBD1 (5 bases). V lost 5 bases to trimming and J lost 6 bases, with 17 bases between them. This CDR3 has 15 amino acids. The germline V gene has CDR1 SGHVS and CDR2 FQNEAQ. CDR3 nucleotides: TGTGCCAGCAGCCCAAAGAGGTTGGGGCCCAATGAGCAGTTCTTC. It specifies CASSPKRLGPNEQFF. The whole variable domain, remainder taken from reference TRBV7-8 and TRBJ2-1, is GAGVSQSPRYKVAKRGQDVALRCDPISGHVSLFWYQQALGQGPEFLTYFQNEAQLDKSGLPSDRFFAERPEGSVSTLKIQRTQQEDSAVYLCASSPKRLGPNEQFFGPGTRLTVL.

In this sample, this clone turned up once. The chain links TRBV19 to TRBJ1-1, with TRBD1 identical over 7 bases. V trimming: 8 bases; J trimming: 7 bases; junction bases outside the gene matches: 10. This CDR3 is built from 13 residues. Germline V gene lookup returns CDR1 LNHDA and CDR2 SQIVND (reference sequence). The CDR3 DNA is TGTGCCAGTTCTGACAGGGCAGGGCGTGAAGCTTTCTTT. Amino acid sequence: CASSDRAGREAFF.

This sequence joins TRBV7-3 and TRBJ2-1; no reliable D call. The CDR3 is 14 amino acids. Germline lookup yields CDR1 SGHTA and CDR2 FQGTGA. V lost 1 base to trimming and J lost 10 bases, with 14 bases between them. In DNA form, the CDR3 reads TGTGCCAGCAGCTTAAAGGCGGATCTTGGGGAGCAGTTCTTC. This encodes CASSLKADLGEQFF.